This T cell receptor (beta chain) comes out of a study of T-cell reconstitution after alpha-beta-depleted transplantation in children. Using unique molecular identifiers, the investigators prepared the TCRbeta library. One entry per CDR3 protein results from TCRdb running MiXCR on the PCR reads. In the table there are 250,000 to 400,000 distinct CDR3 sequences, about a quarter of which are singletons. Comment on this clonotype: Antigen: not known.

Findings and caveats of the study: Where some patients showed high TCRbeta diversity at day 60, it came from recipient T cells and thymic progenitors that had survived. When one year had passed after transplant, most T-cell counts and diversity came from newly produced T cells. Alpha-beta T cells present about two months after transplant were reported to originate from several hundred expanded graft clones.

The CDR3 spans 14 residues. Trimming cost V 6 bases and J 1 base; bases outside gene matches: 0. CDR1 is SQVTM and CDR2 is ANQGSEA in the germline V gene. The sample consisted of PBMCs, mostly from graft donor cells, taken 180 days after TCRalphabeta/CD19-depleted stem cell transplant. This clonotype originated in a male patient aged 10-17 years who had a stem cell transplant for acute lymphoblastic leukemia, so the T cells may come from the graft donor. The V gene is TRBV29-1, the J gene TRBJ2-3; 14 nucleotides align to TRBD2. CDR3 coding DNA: TGCAGCGTGGGACTAGCGGGAGGCACAGATACGCAGTATTTT. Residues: CSVGLAGGTDTQYF.